This note documents a single T cell receptor beta chain sequence. Its specificity is unknown. PCR was performed using 60 Vbeta and 13 Jbeta primers. Some clones are missing from TCRdb's copy, which holds only in-frame ones; the method was immunoSEQ multiplex PCR. The repertoire includes approximately 150,000 clones, 60% to 85% of them detected once, and more than 3.5% sits in the top ten. V lost 1 base, J lost 1 base, and 9 bases lay in between. The CDR3 has 15 residues. Per germline, CDR1 SEHNR and CDR2 FQNEAQ (reference sequence). The data derive from a study of cytomegalovirus exposure and HLA in healthy donors. As for the study in general: There were approximately 80 million unique TCRs (from HLA-typed donors) in an early data release. Study-level results: Reported findings show TCR beta sequences accurately forecast HLA-A and HLA-B alleles in most subjects. One cluster of highly shared sequence variants probably arose as a sequencing artifact.

The material sequenced was PBMCs. This sequence originates from a man aged 30-40 years in good health and CMV-seropositive. The rearrangement uses TRBV7-9 and TRBJ2-3, with D unclear. The CDR3 DNA reads TGTGCCAGCAGCTTAGGAGCTCATCGCACAGATACGCAGTATTTT. It encodes CASSLGAHRTDTQYF. The whole variable domain, filled in from reference TRBV7-9 and TRBJ2-3, reads DTGVSQNPRHKITKRGQNVTFRCDPISEHNRLYWYRQTLGQGPEFLTYFQNEAQLEKSRLLSDRFSAERPKGSFSTLEIQRTEQGDSAMYLCASSLGAHRTDTQYFGPGTRLTVL.